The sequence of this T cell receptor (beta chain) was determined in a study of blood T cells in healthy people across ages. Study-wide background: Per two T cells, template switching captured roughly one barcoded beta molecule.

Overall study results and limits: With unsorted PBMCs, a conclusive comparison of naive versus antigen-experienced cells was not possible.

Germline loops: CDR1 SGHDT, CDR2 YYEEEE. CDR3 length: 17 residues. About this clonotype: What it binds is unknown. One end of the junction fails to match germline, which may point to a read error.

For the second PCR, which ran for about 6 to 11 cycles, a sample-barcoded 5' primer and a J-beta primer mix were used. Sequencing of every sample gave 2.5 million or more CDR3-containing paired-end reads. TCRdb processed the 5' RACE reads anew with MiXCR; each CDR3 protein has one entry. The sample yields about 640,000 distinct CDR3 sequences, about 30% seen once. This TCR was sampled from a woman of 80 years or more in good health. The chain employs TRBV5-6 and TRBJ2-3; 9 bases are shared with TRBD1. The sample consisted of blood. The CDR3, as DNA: TGTGCCAGCAGCTTGGAGGGACAGGGTGTTCTCCCAGATACGCGGTATTTT. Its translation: CASSLEGQGVLPDTRYF.